This T cell receptor (beta chain) derives from a study of Tregs in tolerant kidney transplant recipients. Study summary: Antibodies separated recipient from donor cells. Study-level findings and limits: Validation in larger populations is needed because few patients were studied.

The protocol was immunoSEQ multiplex PCR, while the TCRdb copy is restricted to in-frame clones and leaves out a portion. The sample lists more than 25,000 clones; 82% were seen once. In the case of this clone: Its antigen is not known.

CDR3 length: 13 amino acids. Between the trimmed V and J ends, which lost 5 bases and 0 bases, there was a span of 5 bases. In germline, CDR1 is KGHSH, CDR2 LQKENI. The V call is TRBV18, the J call TRBJ2-1; unclear D gene. This receptor was taken from a human donor in good health. The sequenced sample consisted of Tregs from blood cultured with allogeneic cells. The CDR3 reads CASSTDSYNEQFF. The CDR3 DNA reads as TGTGCCAGCTCAACCGACTCCTACAATGAGCAGTTCTTC.